What follows are 5 T cell receptor beta chains derived from one specimen sequenced in a study of blood T cell repertoires in COVID-19 (dated by TCRdb to about 2020). Library preparation was by the immunoSEQ multiplex PCR assay. In its TCRdb copy, this immuneACCESS table keeps in-frame sequences only and misses some clones. Where compared with another copy, unresolved V genes explain less than half of these, and the others have no known cause. The sample table lists over 90,000 clones, about 89% of them with a count of one. The biggest ten clones account for roughly 3.5% of the sample. The sequenced material came from peripheral blood. These TCRs come from a woman in her seventies with acute or convalescent COVID-19.

The chain is built from TRBV19 and TRBJ2-5; TRBD1 matches at 10 bases. In germline, CDR1 is LNHDA, CDR2 SQIVND (reference sequence). The CDR3 extends over 13 amino acids. V shed 5 bases and J 8 bases; nucleotides not matched to a gene: 5. The CDR3 sequence is CASSLGQGITQYF. CDR3 nucleotide sequence: TGTGCCAGTAGTCTGGGACAGGGGATTACCCAGTACTTC.

V usage is TRBV19 and J usage is TRBJ2-3; 7 nucleotides line up with TRBD1. Losses at the gene ends were 4 bases for V and 4 bases for J; bases not matched to a gene: 2. Germline CDR1 reads LNHDA; CDR2 reads SQIVND (reference sequence). This CDR3 is built from 13 residues. The CDR3 nucleotides are TGTGCCAGTAGTAGGACAGGCCCAGATACGCAGTATTTT. Its translation: CASSRTGPDTQYF. Looking up the rest from reference TRBV19 and TRBJ2-3 gives the full variable domain: DGGITQSPKYLFRKEGQNVTLSCEQNLNHDAMYWYRQDPGQGLRLIYYSQIVNDFQKGDIAEGYSVSREKKESFPLTVTSAQKNPTAFYLCASSRTGPDTQYFGPGTRLTVL.

The rearrangement links TRBV5-1 to TRBJ2-1; 8 nucleotides match TRBD2. Germline CDR1 reads SGHRS; CDR2 reads YFSETQ. V lost 2 bases and J lost 2; bases outside the gene matches: 6. This CDR3 is built from 16 residues. CDR3 DNA: TGCGCCAGCAGCTTTGATAGCGGGAATACCTACAATGAGCAGTTCTTC. This gives the protein CASSFDSGNTYNEQFF.

The rearrangement joins TRBV27 to TRBJ1-3, with unresolved D. Germline lookup yields CDR1 MNHEY and CDR2 SMNVEV (reference sequence). The V gene lost 5 bases and the J gene lost 2 bases, with 16 bases spanning the gap. The CDR3 is 16 amino acids. Here the CDR3 DNA reads TGTGCCAGCAGTGCACTCGGGGTATCGACTGGAAACACCATATATTTT. This sequence encodes CASSALGVSTGNTIYF.

This chain joins TRBV18 and TRBJ2-7; TRBD2 matches at 10 bases. With 6 bases clipped from V and 6 bases from J, the junction kept 8 bases outside the gene matches. Germline V gene lookup returns CDR1 KGHSH and CDR2 LQKENI. This CDR3 is 14 amino acids long. The CDR3 nucleotides are TGTGCCAGCTCCCCCCTAGCGGGAGCCCTCGAGCAGTACTTC. This encodes CASSPLAGALEQYF.